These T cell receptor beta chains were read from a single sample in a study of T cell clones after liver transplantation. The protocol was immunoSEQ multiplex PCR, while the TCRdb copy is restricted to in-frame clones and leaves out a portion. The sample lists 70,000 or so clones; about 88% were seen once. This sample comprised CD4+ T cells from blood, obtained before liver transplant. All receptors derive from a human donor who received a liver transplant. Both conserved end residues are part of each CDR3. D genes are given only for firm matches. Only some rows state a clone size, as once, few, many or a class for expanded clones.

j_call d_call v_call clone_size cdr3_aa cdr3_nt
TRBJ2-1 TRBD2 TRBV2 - CASSEALSLADINNEQFF TGTGCCAGCAGTGAAGCGCTATCACTAGCGGACATCAACAATGAGCAGTTCTTC
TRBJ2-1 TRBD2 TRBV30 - CAWNRLAGYNEQFF TGTGCCTGGAACCGGCTAGCGGGATACAATGAGCAGTTCTTC
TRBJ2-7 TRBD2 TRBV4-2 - CASSQDLAANYEQYF TGTGCCAGCAGCCAAGATCTAGCGGCCAACTACGAGCAGTACTTC
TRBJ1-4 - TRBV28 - CASSRRTPTWVEKLFF TGTGCCAGCAGTCGTCGGACGCCGACTTGGGTCGAAAAACTGTTTTTT
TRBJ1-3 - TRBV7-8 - CASSLQISGNTIYF TGTGCCAGCAGCTTACAGATCTCTGGAAACACCATATATTTT
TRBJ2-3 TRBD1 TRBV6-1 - CASRPGQGATDTQYF TGTGCCAGCAGACCGGGACAGGGGGCCACAGATACGCAGTATTTT
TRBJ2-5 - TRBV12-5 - CASGSQWETQYF TGTGCTAGTGGTTCCCAGTGGGAGACCCAGTACTTC
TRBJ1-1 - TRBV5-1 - CASSLGSLNTEAFF TGCGCCAGCAGCTTGGGCAGCTTGAACACTGAAGCTTTCTTT
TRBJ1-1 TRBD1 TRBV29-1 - CSVESGGTEAFF TGCAGCGTTGAGTCAGGGGGCACTGAAGCTTTCTTT
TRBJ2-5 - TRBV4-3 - CASSQDRGAAGLETQYF TGCGCCAGCAGCCAAGACCGGGGAGCGGCAGGCCTAGAGACCCAGTACTTC
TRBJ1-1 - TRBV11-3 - CASSLRQGSAEAFF TGTGCCAGCAGCTTACGCCAGGGATCAGCTGAAGCTTTCTTT
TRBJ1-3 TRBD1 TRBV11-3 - CASSSYTGVGNTIYF TGTGCCAGCAGCTCCTACACAGGGGTTGGAAACACCATATATTTT
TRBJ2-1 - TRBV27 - CASSLYRVGEQFF TGTGCCAGCAGTTTATATCGGGTCGGTGAGCAGTTCTTC
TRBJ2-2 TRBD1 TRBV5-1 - CASQGTGNTGELFF TGCGCCAGCCAGGGGACAGGAAACACCGGGGAGCTGTTTTTT
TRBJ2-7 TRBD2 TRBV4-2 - CASSQSPGLAYEQYF TGTGCCAGCAGCCAATCTCCGGGACTAGCCTACGAGCAGTACTTC
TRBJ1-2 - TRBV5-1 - CASSLAGADLLYGYTF TGCGCCAGCAGCTTGGCCGGGGCAGACCTTCTCTATGGCTACACCTTC
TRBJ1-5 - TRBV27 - CASSLSNGPGQPQHF TGTGCCAGCAGTTTATCCAACGGGCCCGGGCAGCCCCAGCATTTT
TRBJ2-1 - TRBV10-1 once CASSERVLNNEQFF TGCGCCAGCAGTGAGAGAGTGTTGAACAATGAGCAGTTCTTC
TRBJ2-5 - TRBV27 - CASSLLKETQYF TGTGCCAGCAGTTTGCTCAAAGAGACCCAGTACTTC
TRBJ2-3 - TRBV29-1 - CSVEGSGLSTDTQYF TGCAGCGTTGAAGGGAGTGGGCTCAGCACAGATACGCAGTATTTT
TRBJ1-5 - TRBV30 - CACGVKNQPQHF TGTGCCTGTGGGGTAAAGAATCAGCCCCAGCATTTT
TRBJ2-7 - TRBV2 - CASSPWGYEQYF TGTGCCAGCAGTCCTTGGGGCTACGAGCAGTACTTC
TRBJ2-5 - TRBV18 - CASSSGTRQETQYF TGTGCCAGCTCCTCCGGGACAAGACAAGAGACCCAGTACTTC
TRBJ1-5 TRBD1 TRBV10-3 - CAISGTGAPQHF TGTGCCATCAGTGGGACAGGGGCACCCCAGCATTTT
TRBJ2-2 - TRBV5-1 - CASSPPTNTGELFF TGCGCCAGCAGTCCACCAACGAACACCGGGGAGCTGTTTTTT
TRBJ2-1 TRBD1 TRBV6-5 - CASRGQGGDEQFF TGTGCCAGCAGGGGACAGGGGGGCGATGAGCAGTTCTTC
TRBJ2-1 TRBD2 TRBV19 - CASSAGGTIYNEQFF TGTGCCAGTAGTGCGGGAGGAACGATCTACAATGAGCAGTTCTTC
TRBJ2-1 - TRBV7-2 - CASSLVGNGWFF TGTGCCAGCAGCTTAGTGGGTAACGGCTGGTTCTTC
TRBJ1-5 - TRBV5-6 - CASSRKGQPQHF TGTGCCAGCAGCCGGAAAGGGCAGCCCCAGCATTTT
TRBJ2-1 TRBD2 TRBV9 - CASSAILAGGPVEQFF TGTGCCAGCAGCGCCATACTAGCGGGAGGGCCTGTTGAGCAGTTCTTC
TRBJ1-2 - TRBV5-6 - CASSGRAQSNYGYTF TGTGCCAGCAGCGGAAGAGCACAGTCCAACTATGGCTACACCTTC
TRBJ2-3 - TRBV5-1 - CASSLNWGTDTQYF TGCGCCAGCAGCCTGAACTGGGGGACAGATACGCAGTATTTT
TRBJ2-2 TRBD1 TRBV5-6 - CASSLGTGRNTGELFF TGTGCCAGCAGCTTGGGGACAGGGAGGAACACCGGGGAGCTGTTTTTT
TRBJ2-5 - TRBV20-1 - CSAREIQREYF TGCAGTGCTAGAGAGATCCAGCGGGAGTACTTC
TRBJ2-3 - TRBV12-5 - CASGLGHGADTQYF TGTGCTAGTGGTCTGGGACACGGGGCAGATACGCAGTATTTT
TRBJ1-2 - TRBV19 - CASSIGADFGYTF TGTGCCAGTAGTATCGGGGCAGACTTCGGCTACACCTTC
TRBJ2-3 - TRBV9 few CASSGGMEADTQYF TGTGCCAGCAGCGGGGGTATGGAGGCAGATACGCAGTATTTT
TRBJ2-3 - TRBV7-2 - CASIQGLGTDTQYF TGTGCCAGCATCCAGGGTTTGGGGACAGATACGCAGTATTTT
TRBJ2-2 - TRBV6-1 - CASSEDTYTGELFF TGTGCCAGCAGTGAAGACACTTACACCGGGGAGCTGTTTTTT
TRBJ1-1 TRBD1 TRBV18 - CASSPLTGDTEAFF TGTGCCAGCTCACCACTTACAGGGGACACTGAAGCTTTCTTT
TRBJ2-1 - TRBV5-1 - CASSLDPANEQFF TGCGCCAGCAGCTTGGACCCGGCCAACGAGCAGTTCTTC
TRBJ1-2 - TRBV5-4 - CASSPGEWALNYGYTF TGTGCCAGCAGCCCGGGGGAATGGGCTCTTAACTATGGCTACACCTTC
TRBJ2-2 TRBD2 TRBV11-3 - CASRAGGNTGELFF TGTGCCAGCAGAGCGGGAGGGAACACCGGGGAGCTGTTTTTT
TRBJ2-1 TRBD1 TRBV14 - CASSQLGQGAYNEQFF TGTGCCAGCAGCCAATTGGGACAGGGGGCCTACAATGAGCAGTTCTTC
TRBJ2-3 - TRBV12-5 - CASGLGQSTDTQYF TGTGCTAGTGGTTTAGGCCAGAGCACAGATACGCAGTATTTT
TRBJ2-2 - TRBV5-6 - CASSFRSGSRNTGELFF TGTGCCAGCAGCTTTCGGTCGGGTAGCAGGAACACCGGGGAGCTGTTTTTT
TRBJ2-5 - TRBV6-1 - CASSLDRAETQYF TGTGCCAGCAGCCTCGACCGGGCTGAGACCCAGTACTTC
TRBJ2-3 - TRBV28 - CASSSQGGTDTQYF TGTGCCAGCAGTTCACAGGGCGGCACAGATACGCAGTATTTT
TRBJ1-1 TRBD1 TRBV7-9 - CASSLPGGSEAFF TGTGCCAGCAGCTTACCAGGGGGCTCTGAAGCTTTCTTT
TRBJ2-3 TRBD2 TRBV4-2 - CASGTSDSDTQYF TGTGCCAGCGGGACTAGCGACTCGGATACGCAGTATTTT
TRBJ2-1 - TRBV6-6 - CASSTLTEQFF TGTGCCAGCAGTACCCTAACGGAGCAGTTCTTC
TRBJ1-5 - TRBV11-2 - CASSPGGGNQPQHF TGTGCCAGCAGCCCCGGGGGGGGCAATCAGCCCCAGCATTTT
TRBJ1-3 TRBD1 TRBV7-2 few CASGDRGLSGNTIYF TGTGCCAGCGGGGACAGGGGCCTCTCTGGAAACACCATATATTTT